These 24 T cell receptor beta chains were all obtained from the same sample, sequenced in a study of long-term antiretroviral therapy in people with HIV. Researchers ran immunoSEQ v3.0 at survey level. Libraries were prepared by immunoSEQ multiplex PCR; TCRdb keeps only in-frame clonotypes and omits some of them. The data show about 7,100 clones, 73% seen once. The input for sequencing was unsorted PBMCs, taken 0.2 years after starting antiretroviral therapy. The receptors come from a man aged 35 to 55 with HIV.

This clone was seen a handful of times. V is TRBV2 and J is TRBJ1-2, with 8 nucleotides matching TRBD1. V lost 6 bases, J lost 7 bases, and 10 bases stayed unmatched. Germline V lookup: CDR1 SNHLY, CDR2 FYNNEI. The CDR3 spans 14 residues. The CDR3 protein is CASSMDREFVGYTF. DNA for the CDR3: TGTGCCAGCAGCATGGACAGGGAGTTTGTTGGCTACACCTTC.

This clone appeared once. The V call is TRBV14, the J call TRBJ1-2, with D possibly TRBD1 on 5 matching bases. Deletions cut 4 bases from V and 5 bases from J, with 14 bases between. Germline V gene sequence: CDR1 SGHDN, CDR2 FVKESK. CDR3 length: 14 residues. This CDR3 is CASSLLGTDYGYTF. In DNA form, the CDR3 reads TGTGCCAGCAGCCTGTTAGGGACGGATTATGGCTACACCTTC. Supplemented by reference TRBV14 and TRBJ1-2, the full variable domain reads EAGVTQFPSHSVIEKGQTVTLRCDPISGHDNLYWYRRVMGKEIKFLLHFVKESKQDESGMPNNRFLAERTGGTYSTLKVQPAELEDSGVYFCASSLLGTDYGYTFGSGTRLTVV.

V is TRBV7-9 and J is TRBJ1-1, with TRBD1 identical over 7 bases. Trimming took 1 base from V and 6 from J; bases not matched to a gene: 5. CDR1 and CDR2 from the germline V gene are SEHNR and FQNEAQ (reference sequence). The CDR3 sequence is 14 residues long. The CDR3 loop is CASSLGQGFAEAFF. The CDR3 DNA follows: TGTGCCAGCAGCTTAGGACAGGGTTTCGCTGAAGCTTTCTTT.

The rearrangement links TRBV10-3 to TRBJ1-4; no clear D. The CDR3 length is 15 residues. Looked up from germline, CDR1 is ENHRY and CDR2 is SYGVKD. V shed 5 bases and J shed 8 bases, with 18 bases lying between them. CDR3 in DNA: TGTGCCATCAGTCAAGGGCTCTCGCATGGGGAAAAACTGTTTTTT. Translation gives CAISQGLSHGEKLFF.

This rearrangement joins TRBV2 to TRBJ1-1, with 11 bases identical to TRBD1. Germline assignment: CDR1 SNHLY and CDR2 FYNNEI. The CDR3 is 15 amino acids. Germline trimming cut 4 bases from V and 1 base from J; bases unmatched to any gene: 2. CDR3 loop: CASSVGTGGNTEAFF. DNA of the CDR3: TGTGCCAGCAGTGTAGGGACAGGGGGGAACACTGAAGCTTTCTTT.

This chain links TRBV5-5 with TRBJ2-3; 8 bases line up with TRBD1. CDR1 and CDR2 (germline): SGHKS, YYEKEE (reference sequence). This CDR3 contains 17 residues. V lost 4 bases to trimming and J lost 1 base; unmatched junction nucleotides: 11. The CDR3 sequence: CASSTVAGTGGTDTQYF. In DNA, the CDR3 is TGTGCCAGCAGCACGGTGGCCGGGACAGGCGGCACAGATACGCAGTATTTT.

The chain couples TRBV7-2 to TRBJ2-1; 12 nucleotides match TRBD2. Germline lookup yields CDR1 SGHTA and CDR2 FQGNSA. The J segment lost 6 bases and the V segment lost 2 bases, leaving 5 bases of the junction unmatched. This CDR3 region has 16 residues. The CDR3 DNA sequence: TGTGCCAGCAGCTTAAGGGCTAGCGGGGGGGCCAATGAGCAGTTCTTC. It encodes CASSLRASGGANEQFF.

This sequence joins TRBV5-1 and TRBJ2-1; the D is unclear. CDR3 length: 12 residues. The ends were cut back, 0 bases at V and 7 bases at J, with 5 bases in the middle. Germline assignment: CDR1 SGHRS and CDR2 YFSETQ. As DNA, the CDR3 is TGCGCCAGCAGCTTGGCCGGGAATGAGCAGTTCTTC. Its protein is CASSLAGNEQFF.

This clone was picked up a small number of times. The rearrangement joins TRBV5-6 to TRBJ2-1, with TRBD1 matching over 10 bases. Looked up from germline, CDR1 is SGHDT and CDR2 is YYEEEE. J was trimmed by 6 bases and V by 4 bases; bases with no gene match: 10. The length of the CDR3 is 16 residues. DNA for the CDR3: TGTGCCAGCAGCCCCAGTGGCGGGACAGGGGCCAATGAGCAGTTCTTC. Amino acid sequence: CASSPSGGTGANEQFF. Variable domain in full (rest from reference TRBV5-6 and TRBJ2-1): DAGVTQSPTHLIKTRGQQVTLRCSPKSGHDTVSWYQQALGQGPQFIFQYYEEEERQRGNFPDRFSGHQFPNYSSELNVNALLLGDSALYLCASSPSGGTGANEQFFGPGTRLTVL.

The chain employs TRBV2 and TRBJ1-2, with 10 positions matching TRBD1. V trimming: 1 base; J trimming: 5 bases; junction bases outside the gene matches: 1. Germline lookup yields CDR1 SNHLY and CDR2 FYNNEI. CDR3 size: 14 residues. CDR3 region: CASSEEGQGYGYTF. The CDR3 DNA sequence: TGTGCCAGCAGTGAAGAGGGACAGGGGTATGGCTACACCTTC.

The rearrangement links TRBV18 to TRBJ2-7; 12 bases line up with TRBD1. The CDR3 is 14 residues long. Germline CDR1 KGHSH, CDR2 LQKENI. V dropped 3 bases and J dropped 11; count of bases not matched to a gene: 8. Written as DNA, the CDR3 is TGTGCCAGCTCACCTTCCGCGGGACAGGGGGCAGAGTACTTC. Residues: CASSPSAGQGAEYF.

The chain has TRBV19 and TRBJ2-7, with 9 bases matching TRBD1. Germline V gene data show CDR1 as LNHDA and CDR2 as SQIVND (reference sequence). The trim removed 3 bases at V and 4 bases at J, leaving 4 bases unmatched. CDR3 size: 14 residues. This CDR3 is CASSMGQGAYEQYF. CDR3 nucleotide sequence: TGTGCCAGTAGTATGGGACAGGGAGCTTACGAGCAGTACTTC.

Only one count was recorded for this clone. The rearrangement links TRBV7-9 to TRBJ2-7; a possible D gene is TRBD1 (6 bases). The CDR3 has 16 amino acids. V lost 3 bases, J lost 1 base, and 16 bases lay in between. CDR1 SEHNR and CDR2 FQNEAQ come from the germline V gene (reference sequence). The DNA of the CDR3 is TGTGCCAGCAGCTTCGGACAGAAGGATAATTCCTACGAGCAGTACTTC. It yields the protein CASSFGQKDNSYEQYF.

The chain combines TRBV27 with TRBJ1-4, with a weak D call TRBD1 (6 bases). CDR1 is MNHEY, CDR2 SMNVEV, per germline (reference sequence). CDR3 length: 15 residues. V lost 2 bases, J lost 8 bases, and 15 bases lay in between. CDR3 amino acids: CASSLGGRAQEKLFF. Written as DNA, the CDR3 is TGTGCCAGCAGTTTAGGGGGCAGGGCGCAGGAAAAACTGTTTTTT.

This sequence joins TRBV2 and TRBJ2-3; D is undetermined. The germline V gene encodes CDR1 SNHLY and CDR2 FYNNEI. This CDR3 contains 13 residues. Trimming took 10 bases from V and 5 from J, leaving 16 bases between them. In DNA, the CDR3 is TGTGCCACCGAGTTTAACGGTGGAGATACGCAGTATTTT. Amino acids: CATEFNGGDTQYF.

The chain recombines TRBV19 with TRBJ2-1; D uncertain. There are 13 residues in the CDR3. Trimming removed 0 bases from V and 7 bases from J, with 7 bases in between. The germline CDR1 and CDR2 sequences are LNHDA and SQIVND (reference sequence). The CDR3 coding sequence is TGTGCCAGTAGTATAGACTCAGCGAATGAGCAGTTCTTC. Residues: CASSIDSANEQFF.

The chain carries TRBV30 and TRBJ1-4; D not resolved. V was trimmed by 4 bases and J by 5 bases, leaving 8 bases between them. The length of the CDR3 is 12 residues. CDR1 and CDR2 (germline): GTSNPN, SVGIG (reference sequence). CDR3 region: CAWTSGNEKLFF. The CDR3 DNA reads as TGTGCCTGGACCAGCGGCAATGAAAAACTGTTTTTT.

The chain combines TRBV2 with TRBJ1-2; maybe TRBD1 (6 bases). CDR1 SNHLY and CDR2 FYNNEI come from the germline V gene. With 7 bases removed from V and 4 bases from J, the gap between germline ends came to 13 bases. The CDR3 has 13 amino acids. The CDR3 DNA reads as TGTGCCAGCAAACAGACAGGAGGCTATGGCTACACCTTC. Its translation: CASKQTGGYGYTF. The entire variable domain, with the rest obtained from reference TRBV2 and TRBJ1-2, is as follows: EPEVTQTPSHQVTQMGQEVILRCVPISNHLYFYWYRQILGQKVEFLVSFYNNEISEKSEIFDDQFSVERPDGSNFTLKIRSTKLEDSAMYFCASKQTGGYGYTFGSGTRLTVV.

Here the CDR3 DNA reads TGTGCCAGTAGCCTACTCCAGGGAAGAAGTAATCAGCCCCAGCATTTT. Translation gives CASSLLQGRSNQPQHF. The rearrangement uses TRBV19 and TRBJ1-5; possibly TRBD1 for D (5 bases). The germline CDR1 and CDR2 sequences are LNHDA and SQIVND (reference sequence). The CDR3 consists of 16 residues. The ends were cut back, 6 bases at V and 4 bases at J, with 19 bases in the middle.

The V and J genes are TRBV5-1 and TRBJ2-7; D could derive from TRBD1 or TRBD2 (5 bases each). Germline CDR1 is SGHRS and CDR2 is YFSETQ. Trimming pared 3 bases from V and 4 bases from J, leaving 20 bases between. The CDR3 loop spans 16 amino acids. CDR3 sequence: CASSWSTVLAGYEQYF. CDR3 bases: TGCGCCAGCAGCTGGTCGACAGTCCTAGCCGGGTACGAGCAGTACTTC.

The chain uses TRBV6-9 and TRBJ2-5; possible D gene TRBD1, 5 bases. The J call may be incorrect, as the DNA end agrees better with TRBJ2-7. Germline CDR1 is MNHGY and CDR2 is SVAAGI. CDR3 size: 14 residues. The CDR3 loop is CASSLPQTDYEQYF. CDR3 in DNA: TGTGCCAGCAGTTTACCTCAGACAGACTACGAGCAGTACTTC.

The chain couples TRBV7-6 to TRBJ2-5; a possible D gene is TRBD1 (6 bases). Trimming took off 5 bases at V and 4 bases at J, with 11 bases between the two ends. Germline CDR1 is SGHVS and CDR2 is FNYEAQ. This CDR3 contains 13 residues. CDR3 nucleotides: TGTGCCAGCAGCATCACAGGGAGAGAGACCCAGTACTTC. Translation: CASSITGRETQYF. The whole variable domain, filled in from reference TRBV7-6 and TRBJ2-5, reads GAGVSQSPRYKVTKRGQDVALRCDPISGHVSLYWYRQALGQGPEFLTYFNYEAQQDKSGLPNDRFSAERPEGSISTLTIQRTEQRDSAMYRCASSITGRETQYFGPGTRLLVL.

The sample holds one count of this clone. The chain links TRBV6-1 to TRBJ1-3; 9 nucleotides agree with TRBD1. The germline V gene has CDR1 MNHNS and CDR2 SASEGT. The trim removed 4 bases at V and 6 bases at J, leaving 4 bases unmatched. This CDR3 has 14 amino acids. CDR3 residues: CASSAGQGTNTIYF. DNA for the CDR3: TGTGCCAGCAGTGCGGGACAGGGAACAAACACCATATATTTT.

The chain recombines TRBV11-2 with TRBJ2-2; TRBD1 matches at 11 bases. The CDR3 totals 15 residues. After removal of 3 bases from V and 8 bases from J, the junction contained 5 bases not matched to a gene. The germline V gene encodes CDR1 SGHAT and CDR2 FQNNGV. The CDR3 DNA reads TGTGCCAGCAGCTTGGGACAGGGGGGTCGAGGGGAGCTGTTTTTT. Its translation is CASSLGQGGRGELFF.